This is a list of T cell receptor beta chains from one sample in a study of blood T cells in healthy people across ages. MiXCR, run by TCRdb on the 5' RACE reads, gives a single entry per CDR3 protein. Of hundreds of thousands of distinct CDR3 sequences in the sample, about 28% were seen once. This sample was shared with a second study, whose subject was T cells of mothers and their children.

Specimen: blood. The receptors were sampled from a boy younger than 10 in good health. CDR3s include the opening cysteine and the closing phenylalanine or tryptophan. The D gene is left open where the match is weak. Clone size appears in some rows only: once, few, many, or a class for an expanded clone.

>TRBV30|TRBJ1-2|-|-
CAWTGLNYGYTF
TGTGCCTGGACGGGGCTGAACTATGGCTACACCTTC
>TRBV20-1|TRBJ2-1|TRBD2|few
CSASESSGSSHEQFF
TGCAGTGCTAGTGAAAGTAGCGGGAGTAGCCATGAGCAGTTCTTC
>TRBV6-5|TRBJ1-1|-|few
CASSSTGGRLTEAFF
TGTGCCAGCAGTTCCACCGGGGGGAGACTCACTGAAGCTTTCTTT
>TRBV11-2|TRBJ1-4|-|-
CASSVQGKFEKLFF
TGTGCCAGCAGCGTACAGGGTAAATTTGAAAAACTGTTTTTT
>TRBV12-3/TRBV12-4|TRBJ1-4|TRBD1|-
CASSLTGAGGEKLFF
TGTGCCAGCAGTCTTACAGGGGCGGGAGGAGAAAAACTGTTTTTT
>TRBV18|TRBJ2-1|TRBD2|few
CASSRETSGSLDEQFF
TGTGCCAGCTCACGGGAAACTAGCGGGAGTTTGGATGAGCAGTTCTTC
>TRBV7-9|TRBJ2-7|-|-
CASNWDSPTYEQYF
TGTGCCAGCAACTGGGACTCCCCGACCTACGAGCAGTACTTC
>TRBV20-1|TRBJ1-1|-|-
CSALGAANTEAFF
TGCAGTGCCCTAGGGGCGGCCAACACTGAAGCTTTCTTT
>TRBV6-1|TRBJ2-5|-|-
CASSENLGALQETQYF
TGTGCCAGCAGTGAAAATCTCGGGGCCCTACAAGAGACCCAGTACTTC
>TRBV9|TRBJ2-7|-|few
CASSATPGTAYEQYF
TGTGCCAGCAGCGCGACCCCCGGGACGGCCTACGAGCAGTACTTC
>TRBV2|TRBJ2-7|-|-
CASSEGTGGGYEQYF
TGTGCCAGCAGTGAAGGGACAGGAGGGGGGTACGAGCAGTACTTC
>TRBV5-1|TRBJ1-1|-|few
CASSLRGHTEAFF
TGCGCCAGCAGCTTGCGGGGTCACACTGAAGCTTTCTTT
>TRBV9|TRBJ2-5|-|-
CASSVGSGRETQYF
TGTGCCAGCAGCGTAGGGTCAGGTCGAGAGACCCAGTACTTC
>TRBV7-2|TRBJ2-3|TRBD2|-
CASSLGLAELTQYF
TGTGCCAGCAGCTTAGGGCTAGCGGAGCTTACGCAGTATTTT
>TRBV6-5|TRBJ1-6|-|-
CASSYSTTYNSPLHF
TGTGCCAGCAGTTACTCTACTACTTATAATTCACCCCTCCACTTT
>TRBV9|TRBJ2-3|-|-
CASSVASSHTQYF
TGTGCCAGCAGCGTAGCCTCAAGTCATACGCAGTATTTT
>TRBV20-1|TRBJ1-2|-|-
CSASEGSYGYTF
TGCAGTGCTAGTGAGGGGTCCTATGGCTACACCTTC
>TRBV5-6|TRBJ2-3|TRBD2|few
CASSLERTSGYGDTQYF
TGTGCCAGCAGCTTGGAGAGGACTAGCGGGTACGGGGATACGCAGTATTTT
>TRBV6-2/TRBV6-3|TRBJ2-7|TRBD2|few
CASSSPGLGSEQYF
TGTGCCAGCAGTTCCCCCGGACTAGGGAGCGAGCAGTACTTC
>TRBV20-1|TRBJ2-1|-|few
CSARVSYNEQFF
TGCAGTGCTAGAGTGAGTTACAATGAGCAGTTCTTC
>TRBV23-1|TRBJ1-5|TRBD1|-
CASSHHQGAFTCSNQPQHF
TGCGCCAGCAGTCATCACCAGGGGGCGTTTACGTGTAGCAATCAGCCCCAGCATTTT
>TRBV28|TRBJ2-1|-|-
CASSLSGGLTYNAQFF
TGTGCCAGCAGTTTATCCGGGGGCCTCACCTACAATGCGCAGTTCTTC
>TRBV7-9|TRBJ2-5|TRBD1|many
CASGSDRVQETQYF
TGTGCCAGCGGTTCGGACAGGGTTCAAGAGACCCAGTACTTC
>TRBV20-1|TRBJ2-7|-|-
CSARSLGHLYEQYF
TGCAGTGCCAGATCCCTGGGGCACCTCTACGAGCAGTACTTC
>TRBV20-1|TRBJ2-1|-|-
CSASSWGGDYNEQFF
TGCAGTGCTAGTTCGTGGGGTGGGGACTACAATGAGCAGTTCTTC
>TRBV6-2/TRBV6-3|TRBJ2-2|TRBD2|few
CASSIALAVWLFF
TGTGCCAGCAGCATCGCACTAGCGGTATGGCTGTTTTTT
>TRBV9|TRBJ2-5|-|-
CASSVGKTQYF
TGTGCCAGCAGCGTAGGGAAGACCCAGTACTTC
>TRBV12-3/TRBV12-4|TRBJ1-2|TRBD1|few
CASSSTGGGGYTF
TGTGCCAGCAGTTCGACAGGGGGGGGAGGCTACACCTTC
>TRBV12-5|TRBJ2-3|-|-
CASGLVQGGTDTQYF
TGTGCTAGTGGTTTGGTACAGGGTGGCACAGATACGCAGTATTTT
>TRBV12-3/TRBV12-4|TRBJ1-4|-|-
CASSLPGVGFANEKLFF
TGTGCCAGCAGTTTACCCGGAGTGGGCTTCGCGAATGAAAAACTGTTTTTT
>TRBV20-1|TRBJ2-7|-|few
CSARVETGIEQYF
TGCAGTGCTAGAGTAGAAACAGGGATAGAGCAGTACTTC
>TRBV20-1|TRBJ2-5|-|-
CSASFGNQETQYF
TGCAGTGCTAGTTTCGGCAACCAAGAGACCCAGTACTTC
>TRBV20-1|TRBJ1-2|-|-
CSAETRGYGYTF
TGCAGCGCGGAAACTAGGGGTTATGGCTACACCTTC
>TRBV20-1|TRBJ2-1|-|few
CSARRASDKQFF
TGCAGTGCTAGGAGGGCTAGCGATAAGCAGTTCTTC
>TRBV7-9|TRBJ2-7|-|-
CATRTVTYEQYF
TGTGCCACCAGGACGGTGACCTACGAGCAGTACTTC
>TRBV12-3/TRBV12-4|TRBJ2-7|-|-
CASSYDRTRQYF
TGTGCCAGCAGCTACGACAGAACAAGGCAGTACTTC